This T cell receptor (beta chain) was identified in a study of CD8+CD57+ T cells in acquired aplastic anemia. Study results and limitations: Simpson's diversity of CD8+ cells was not significantly different in patients compared with controls. The number of CD8+ CDR3 sequences shared by patients and controls was around 30.

Comment on this clonotype: The antigen is unknown. One end of the junction fails to match germline, which may point to a read error.

Previously, flow cytometry had revealed CD8+CD57+ cell expansion in the patients chosen for sequencing. Among the patients, all had severe acquired aplastic anemia. Blood was sampled before the patients had received any therapy. The study profiled TCR beta VDJ and CDR3 using genomic DNA as template. TCRdb re-called the reads with MiXCR, one entry per CDR3 protein. The sample consists of roughly 160,000 distinct CDR3 sequences, roughly 48% of them appearing once. The germline V gene has CDR1 DFQATT and CDR2 SNEGSKA (reference sequence). The CDR3 runs 14 residues. V and J are TRBV20-1 and TRBJ2-5; 13 nucleotides agree with TRBD2. The receptor was derived from a human donor with aplastic anemia. Sequencing was carried out using sorted CD4+, CD8+, or CD8+CD57+ T cells (not recorded which) from PBMCs. In nucleotides, the CDR3 is TGCGGTGCTTCCGGACTAGCGGGGGAAGAGACCCAGTACTTC. Amino acids: CGASGLAGEETQYF.